These 5 T cell receptor beta chains were sequenced from one sample in a study of tumor and adjacent non-tumor tissue in lung cancer. RNA was extracted from bulk tissue without any cell sorting. More than 3 cm separated this lung sample from the edge of the tumor. A modified ARM-PCR protocol with three rounds of nested PCR amplified TCRbeta. From the multiplex PCR reads, TCRdb called clonotypes with MiXCR, one entry per CDR3 protein. The profile covers roughly 43,000 distinct CDR3 sequences, with roughly 60% appearing a single time and 45% to 55% taken by the ten largest. The sequenced sample was distant non-tumor lung tissue. The source is a man aged 50-60 years with non-small cell lung cancer.

This clonotype was recorded many times. This chain connects TRBV30 to TRBJ1-2; TRBD1 aligns across 9 bases. The germline V gene has CDR1 GTSNPN and CDR2 SVGIG (reference sequence). The V gene end was trimmed by 5 bases and the J gene end by 4 bases; junction bases not matched to a gene: 11. This CDR3 spans 15 amino acids. Written as DNA, the CDR3 is TGTGCCTGGGTCCCTCCGGGACAGGGTCTCTATGGCTACACCTTC. This encodes CAWVPPGQGLYGYTF.

With regard to this clonotype: Given a much more abundant clone one base away, this may be a read error. Here the CDR3 omits its conserved ending phenylalanine or tryptophan, so a read error is the likely source. The chain links TRBV28 to TRBJ2-1, with TRBD2 matching 9 bases. Trimming cost V 3 bases and J 8 bases; bases outside gene matches: 8. This CDR3 contains 15 residues. Per germline, CDR1 MDHEN and CDR2 SYDVKM. Here the CDR3 DNA reads TGTGCCAGCAGTTTGGTTAGCGGGAGTCGCGATGAGCAGTTCTTA. Translating gives CASSLVSGSRDEQFL.

With respect to this clonotype: This could be a read error, since a much larger clone is one nucleotide away. V and J are TRBV7-9 and TRBJ1-4, with 8 bases lining up with TRBD1. Germline V gene sequence: CDR1 SEHNR, CDR2 FQNEAQ (reference sequence). This CDR3 region has 14 residues. CDR3 in DNA: TGTGCCAGCGGCTTAACGGGACAGGATGAAAAACTGTTTTTT. Translating it yields CASGLTGQDEKLFF.

This chain uses TRBV29-1 with TRBJ2-6; 7 bases match TRBD2. This CDR3 is 15 amino acids long. The ends lost 6 bases at V and 2 bases at J; junction bases unmatched: 7. Per the germline V gene, CDR1 is SQVTM and CDR2 is ANQGSEA. Here the CDR3 reads CSVGSSGTGANVLTF. The CDR3 DNA reads as TGCAGCGTCGGGAGCAGCGGGACTGGGGCCAACGTCCTGACTTTC.

As to this clonotype: A junction end diverges from the germline sequence, so it may reflect a read error. V and J are TRBV20-1 and TRBJ2-1; D assignment may be TRBD1 or TRBD2 (5 bases each). Germline values: CDR1 DFQATT, CDR2 SNEGSKA (reference sequence). The CDR3 is made up of 15 amino acids. CDR3 DNA: TGCAATGCTAGAGGGGCTGGCGTGAAGAGGGATGAGCAGTTCTTC. This translates into CNARGAGVKRDEQFF.